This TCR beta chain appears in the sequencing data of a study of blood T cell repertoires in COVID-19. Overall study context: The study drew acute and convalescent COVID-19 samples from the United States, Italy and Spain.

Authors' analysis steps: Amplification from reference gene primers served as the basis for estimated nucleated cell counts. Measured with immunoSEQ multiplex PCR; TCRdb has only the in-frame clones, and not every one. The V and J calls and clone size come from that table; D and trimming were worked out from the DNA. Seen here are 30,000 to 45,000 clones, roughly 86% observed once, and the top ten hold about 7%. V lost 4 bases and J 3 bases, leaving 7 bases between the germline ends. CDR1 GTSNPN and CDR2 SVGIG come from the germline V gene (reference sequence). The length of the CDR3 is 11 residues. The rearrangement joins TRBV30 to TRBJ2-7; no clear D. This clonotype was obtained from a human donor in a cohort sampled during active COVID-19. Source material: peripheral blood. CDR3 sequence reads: CAWKSSYEQYF. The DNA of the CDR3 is TGTGCCTGGAAGTCCAGCTACGAGCAGTACTTC.